The 4 T cell receptor beta chains below all came from one sample that was sequenced in a study of molecular identifiers for immune sequencing clone quantification. Using its own MiXCR run on the PCR reads, TCRdb lists one record per CDR3 protein. The sample has some 590,000 distinct CDR3 sequences; 25% are singletons. The sequenced sample consisted of naive CD8+ T cells from blood, with Jurkat cell RNA spiked in. Regarding subset: FACS-sorted CD8+CD4-CCR7+CD45RA+ naive T cells. These receptors were taken from a human donor in good health. Some libraries in this study had Jurkat cell RNA spiked in.

The rearrangement uses TRBV20-1 and TRBJ2-7; no reliable D call. This CDR3 comprises 13 residues. Between the trimmed V and J ends, which lost 3 bases and 3 bases, there was a span of 12 bases. The germline V gene encodes CDR1 DFQATT and CDR2 SNEGSKA (reference sequence). The CDR3 spells CSASKGRGYEQYF. The CDR3 nucleotides read TGCAGTGCTAGTAAAGGGCGAGGCTACGAGCAGTACTTC.

In this sample, this clonotype turned up once. Since a much larger clone is just one base distant, this may be a read error. The chain links TRBV19 to TRBJ1-5, with no clear D. The CDR3 spans 15 residues. V lost 4 bases, J lost 0 bases, and 10 bases lay in between. From germline, CDR1 is LNHDA and CDR2 SQIVND (reference sequence). This CDR3 is CASSTAAYSNQPQHF. CDR3 in DNA: TGTGCCAGTAGTACCGCCGCATATAGCAATCAGCCCCAGCATTTT.

This clonotype came up a few times. This rearrangement joins TRBV12-3 or TRBV12-4 to TRBJ2-2; D remains unclear. The length of the CDR3 is 12 residues. The V end lost 7 bases, the J end lost 6 bases, and 9 bases lay between the germline ends. CDR3 protein: CASTLSPGELFF. In DNA form, the CDR3 reads TGTGCCAGCACCCTATCCCCCGGGGAGCTGTTTTTT.

This clonotype was counted between two and nine times. The V gene is TRBV30, the J gene TRBJ1-1; D gene unclear. Trimming left V 2 bases short and J 4 bases short, with 11 bases between. Germline CDR1 reads GTSNPN; CDR2 reads SVGIG (reference sequence). CDR3 length: 13 amino acids. In DNA, the CDR3 is TGTGCCTGGAGTATTGGCACCGGCACTGAAGCTTTCTTT. As protein: CAWSIGTGTEAFF.